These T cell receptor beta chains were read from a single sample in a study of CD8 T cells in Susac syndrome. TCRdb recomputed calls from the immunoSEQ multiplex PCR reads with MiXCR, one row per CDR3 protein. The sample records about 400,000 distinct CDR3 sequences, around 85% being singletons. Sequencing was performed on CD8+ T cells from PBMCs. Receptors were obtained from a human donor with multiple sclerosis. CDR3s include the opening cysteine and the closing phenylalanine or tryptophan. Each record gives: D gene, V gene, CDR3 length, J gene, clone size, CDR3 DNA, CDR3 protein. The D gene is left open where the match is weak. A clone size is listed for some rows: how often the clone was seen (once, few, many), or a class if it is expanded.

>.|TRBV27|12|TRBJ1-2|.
TGTGCCAGCAGAAAAACAGGGCACGGCTACACCTTC
CASRKTGHGYTF
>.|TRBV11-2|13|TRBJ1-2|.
TGTGCCAGCAGCTTAGAACAAGTCAGTGGCTACACCTTC
CASSLEQVSGYTF
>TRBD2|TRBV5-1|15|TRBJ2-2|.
TGCGCCAGCAGCTTGGCCGGACTAGTCTTCGGGGAGCTGTTTTTT
CASSLAGLVFGELFF
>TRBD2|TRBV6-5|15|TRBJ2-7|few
TGTGCCAGCGGATATGGGCGGCTAGCGGGGGACGAGCAGTACTTC
CASGYGRLAGDEQYF
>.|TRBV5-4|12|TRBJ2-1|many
TGTGCCAGCAGCTTGGGACACAATGAGCAGTTCTTC
CASSLGHNEQFF
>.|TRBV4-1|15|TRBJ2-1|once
TGCGCCAGCAGCCAATTCCTCGGGTCAAACAATGAGCAGTTCTTC
CASSQFLGSNNEQFF
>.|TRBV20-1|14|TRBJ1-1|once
TGCAGTGCCCACGATACGCTTGGGAACACTGAAGCTTTCTTT
CSAHDTLGNTEAFF
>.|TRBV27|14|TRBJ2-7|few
TGTGCCAGCAGTTTATCTACGGGGTCCTACGAGCAGTACTTC
CASSLSTGSYEQYF
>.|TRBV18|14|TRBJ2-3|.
TGTGCCAGCTCACCTCACCCCTACGCAGATACGCAGTATTTT
CASSPHPYADTQYF
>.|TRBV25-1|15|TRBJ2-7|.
TGTGCCAGCAGTGACCCCCGGGACGTTCCCTACGAGCAGTACTTC
CASSDPRDVPYEQYF
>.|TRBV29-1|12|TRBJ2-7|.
TGCAGCGTTGAAGAGGGAGGTTACGAGCAGTACTTC
CSVEEGGYEQYF
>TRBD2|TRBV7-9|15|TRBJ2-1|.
TGTGCCAGCAGCGTATATAGCGGGGCGTACAATGAGCAGTTCTTC
CASSVYSGAYNEQFF
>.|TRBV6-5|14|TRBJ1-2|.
TGTGCCAGCAGTTACTCGTTCAGGTTCTATGGCTACACCTTC
CASSYSFRFYGYTF
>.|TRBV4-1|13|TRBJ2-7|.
TGCGCCAGCAGCCAAGAAGAGGTGAAGACTCCCGGGTTC
CASSQEEVKTPGF
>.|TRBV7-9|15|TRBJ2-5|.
TGTGCCAGCAGCCCCCCCGAGTTATGGCAAGAGACCCAGTACTTC
CASSPPELWQETQYF
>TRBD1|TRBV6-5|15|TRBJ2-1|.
TGTGCCAGCAGTTACAACGATGGGACAGGGGGATCGCAGTTCTTC
CASSYNDGTGGSQFF
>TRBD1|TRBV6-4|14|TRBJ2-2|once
TGTGCCAGCGAACAGGGGGCGAACACCGGGGAGCTGTTTTTT
CASEQGANTGELFF
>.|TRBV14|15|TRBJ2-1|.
TGTGCCAGCAGCCAATTCGGTATCTCCTACAATGAGCAGTTCTTC
CASSQFGISYNEQFF
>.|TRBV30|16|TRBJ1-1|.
TGTGCCTGGAGTGGGGTTCTCGAGGAGATGAACACTGAAGCTTTCTTT
CAWSGVLEEMNTEAFF
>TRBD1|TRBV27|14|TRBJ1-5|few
TGTGCCAGCAGGCTGACAGGGGGTAATCAGCCCCAGCATTTT
CASRLTGGNQPQHF
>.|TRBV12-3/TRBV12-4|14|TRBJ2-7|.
TGTGCCAGCAGTTTCGAGCAAGGATCCTACGAGCAGTACTTC
CASSFEQGSYEQYF
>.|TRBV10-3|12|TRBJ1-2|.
TGTGCCATCTGGGGGCCCCTGAATGGCTACACCTTC
CAIWGPLNGYTF
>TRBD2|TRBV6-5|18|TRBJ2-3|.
TGTGCCAGCAGTTATTTGGGACTAGCGGGGGGCCACACAGATACGCAGTATTTT
CASSYLGLAGGHTDTQYF
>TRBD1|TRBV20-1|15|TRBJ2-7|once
TGCAGTGCTAGAGGAGGGGACAGGATCTCCTACGAGCAGTACTTC
CSARGGDRISYEQYF
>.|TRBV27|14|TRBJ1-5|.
TGTGCCAGCAGTACCGGGGCCGAAAATCAGCCCCAGCATTTT
CASSTGAENQPQHF
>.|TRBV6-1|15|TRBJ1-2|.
TGTGCCAGCAGTGAAGAGGCGCTGACGAACTATGGCTACACCTTC
CASSEEALTNYGYTF
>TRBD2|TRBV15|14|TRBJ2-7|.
TGTGCCACCAGCAGTGCTAGCGGAGCTTACGAGCAGTACTTC
CATSSASGAYEQYF
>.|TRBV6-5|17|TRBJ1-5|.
TGTGCCAGCAGTTACTCGTTTACAGCAGGTAGCAATCAGCCCCAGCATTTT
CASSYSFTAGSNQPQHF
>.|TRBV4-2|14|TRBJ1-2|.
TGTGCCAGCAGCCCACCCGGGGTTAACTATGGCTACACCTTC
CASSPPGVNYGYTF
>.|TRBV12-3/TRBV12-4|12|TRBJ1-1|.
TGTGCCAGCAGACACCGGGACTCTGAAGCTTTCTTT
CASRHRDSEAFF
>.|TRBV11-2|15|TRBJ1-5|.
TGTGCCAGCAGCTTAGATAGGGACCGCAATCAGCCCCAGCATTTT
CASSLDRDRNQPQHF
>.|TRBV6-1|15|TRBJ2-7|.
TGTGCCAGCAGGGAAGGGCCGGGGAGCCCCTACGAGCAGTACTTC
CASREGPGSPYEQYF
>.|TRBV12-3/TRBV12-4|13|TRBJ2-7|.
TGTGCCAGCAGTTGGGACAACTCCTACGGGCAGTACTTC
CASSWDNSYGQYF
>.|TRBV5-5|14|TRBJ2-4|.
TGTGCCAGCAGCCCTGGGGGGGCCAAAAACATTCAGTACTTC
CASSPGGAKNIQYF
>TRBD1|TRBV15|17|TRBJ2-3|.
TGTGCCACCAGCTTCCCGATGGACAGGGTCAGCACAGATACGCAGTATTTT
CATSFPMDRVSTDTQYF
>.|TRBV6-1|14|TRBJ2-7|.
TGTGCCAGCAGTGGCGGACAGTACTCCTACGAGCAGTACTTC
CASSGGQYSYEQYF
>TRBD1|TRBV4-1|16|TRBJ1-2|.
TGCGCCAGCAGCCGAAAGACAGGGGATCATGCCTATGGCTACACCTTC
CASSRKTGDHAYGYTF
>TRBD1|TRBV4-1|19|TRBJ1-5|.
TGCGCCAGCAGCCAAGGGCCCCACGGGACAGAATATAGCAATCAGCCCCAGCATTTT
CASSQGPHGTEYSNQPQHF
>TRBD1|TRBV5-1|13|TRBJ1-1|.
TGCGCCAGCAGCTTCGGGACAGAGAACGAAGCTTTCTTT
CASSFGTENEAFF
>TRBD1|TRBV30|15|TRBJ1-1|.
TGTGCCTGGGACCCAACAGGACAGGCCAACACTGAAGCTTTCTTT
CAWDPTGQANTEAFF
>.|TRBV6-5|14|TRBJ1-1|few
TGTGCCAGCAGTTACGAGGGACAAGTCGCTGAAGCTTTCTTT
CASSYEGQVAEAFF
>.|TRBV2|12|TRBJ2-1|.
TGTGCCACCCCAGGCTCCTACAATGAGCAGTTCTTC
CATPGSYNEQFF
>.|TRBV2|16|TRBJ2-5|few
TGTGCCATCATCCCGACGCGGTTAGGCGTCGGGGAGACCCAGTACTTC
CAIIPTRLGVGETQYF
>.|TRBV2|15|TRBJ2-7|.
TGTGCCAGCAGTGATAGCAGGGCCAGCTCCTACGAGCAGTACTTC
CASSDSRASSYEQYF
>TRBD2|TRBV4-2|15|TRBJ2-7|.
TGTGCCAGCAGCCTAGAAGTAGCGGGAAACTACGAGCAGTACTTC
CASSLEVAGNYEQYF
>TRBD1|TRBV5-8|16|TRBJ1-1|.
TGTGCCAGCAGCGACGGGACAGGGGACATGAACACTGAAGCTTTCTTT
CASSDGTGDMNTEAFF
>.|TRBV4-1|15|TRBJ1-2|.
TGCGCCAGCAGCCAAGGGTACGGGGCGGACTATGGCTACACCTTC
CASSQGYGADYGYTF